This T cell receptor beta chain was recovered during a study of shared clonotypes between healthy human individuals. The CDR3 covers 14 residues. Germline V gene sequence: CDR1 MNHNY, CDR2 SVGAGI (reference sequence). With V trimmed by 4 bases and J by 1 base, 1 base remained unmatched. DNA at about 190 ng, around 30,000 T cell genomes, went into sorted-subset replicate PCRs. TCRdb keeps only in-frame clones here, not all; method: immunoSEQ multiplex PCR. The sample records hundreds of thousands of clones, 73% being singletons. Input material: memory CD4+ T cells sorted from blood. As for subset: CD45RA-negative fraction. The TCR comes from a woman in her 30s in good health. The J gene is TRBJ1-1, the V gene TRBV6-6; the match to TRBD1 covers 9 bases. The CDR3 region is CASSLGQGNTEAFF. Here the CDR3 DNA reads TGTGCCAGCAGTTTGGGACAGGGGAACACTGAAGCTTTCTTT.